This entry is about one T cell receptor (beta chain). Generated by immunoSEQ multiplex PCR, the TCRdb table keeps only in-frame clones and is missing some. The sample includes roughly 200,000 clones, over 70% seen only once; the top ten take 8.6%. The V end was cut by 4 bases, the J end by 1 base, with 5 bases between. The CDR3 totals 14 residues. Germline-derived CDR1 and CDR2 are LGHDT and YNNKEL (reference sequence). This entry comes from a study of blood T cell repertoires in COVID-19. V is TRBV3-1 (or the pseudogene TRBV3-2) and J is TRBJ2-6; D unclear. The specimen was peripheral blood. This sequence originates from a man between 35 and 55 years old with active or convalescent COVID-19. The CDR3 is CASSRTSGANVLTF. The CDR3 region has the DNA TGTGCCAGCAGCCGAACTTCTGGGGCCAACGTCCTGACTTTC.